The rows below give T cell receptor beta chains drawn from one sample of a study of regulatory T cells in long-lasting Graves disease. TCRdb re-called the multiplex PCR reads with MiXCR, one entry per CDR3 protein. Of roughly 380,000 distinct CDR3 sequences in the sample, 15% to 18% were seen once. Sequencing was performed on peripheral blood mononuclear cells (PBMCs), taken at new diagnosis, from a patient treated with antithyroid drugs. These receptors were collected from a female donor with Graves disease. CDR3s leave out the opening cysteine and the closing phenylalanine or tryptophan.

>TRBJ2-3|TRBV11-2
ASSPRNGAADTQY
>TRBJ2-5|TRBV11-2
ASSTGQETQY
>TRBJ1-1|TRBV12-3/TRBV12-4
ASSRAREAF
>TRBJ2-1|TRBV3-1
ASSQDGSNSYNEQF
>TRBJ2-2|TRBV29-1
SVVMVTGELF
>TRBJ2-2|TRBV7-7
ASSPTTSGGTGELF
>TRBJ2-3|TRBV4-1
ASSQHPGGTDTQY
>TRBJ1-1|TRBV12-3/TRBV12-4
ASSTPGYTEAF
>TRBJ1-1|TRBV29-1
SVVSGGFTRTEAF
>TRBJ2-5|TRBV28
ASSLSAGNNPYQETQY
>TRBJ1-5|TRBV28
ASSLAGAGDQPQH